This T cell receptor beta chain came from a study of cytomegalovirus exposure and HLA in healthy donors. The PCR used 60 Vbeta and 13 Jbeta primers. Produced via immunoSEQ multiplex PCR; TCRdb's table is partial and in-frame only. The sample includes over 110,000 clones, 70% to 80% of them seen just once. Trimming removed 2 bases from V and 3 bases from J, with 12 bases in between. The CDR3 contains 15 residues. In germline, CDR1 is KGHSH, CDR2 LQKENI. The V and J genes are TRBV18 and TRBJ2-3; TRBD1 is a possible D gene (6 bases). The sequence was collected from a middle-aged woman in good health and CMV-seropositive. The sequencing input was PBMCs. The CDR3 reads CASSPLQGRTDTQYF. In DNA form, the CDR3 reads TGTGCCAGCTCACCATTACAGGGTCGAACAGATACGCAGTATTTT.